The 22 T cell receptor beta chains below come from one sample, sequenced in a study of T cells in Graves' hyperthyroidism and ophthalmopathy. RNA transcripts served as the template for amplifying TCR beta CDR3 regions. RT-PCR in the first round (using the HTBI primer set) targeted the TCR CDR3. Via MiXCR, TCRdb re-called the multiplex PCR reads, giving one row per CDR3 protein. The table has about 420,000 distinct CDR3 sequences, 15% to 19% seen once; the top ten hold around 7.7%. The sequenced sample consisted of blood. These receptors were collected from a woman between 18 and 29 years old with Graves' hyperthyroidism.

A few counts support this clonotype. The J gene is TRBJ2-2, the V gene TRBV27; TRBD2 aligns across 8 bases. The junction had 9 bases not matched to a gene; V was cut back by 6 bases and J by 6 bases. Germline CDR1 reads MNHEY; CDR2 reads SMNVEV (reference sequence). This CDR3 spans 15 amino acids. CDR3 DNA sequence: TGTGCCAGCAGCTCAAGCGGGAGAGCTCCCGGGGAGCTGTTTTTT. Translating it yields CASSSSGRAPGELFF.

The chain joins TRBV7-9 to TRBJ2-3; 10 bases align to TRBD2. The CDR3 has 15 amino acids. V was clipped by 5 bases and J by 1 base; unmatched bases: 3. Germline V gives CDR1 SEHNR, CDR2 FQNEAQ (reference sequence). The CDR3 coding sequence is TGTGCCAGCAGCACACTAGCGGGACGCACAGATACGCAGTATTTT. It codes for CASSTLAGRTDTQYF.

This clonotype was seen many times. The rearrangement joins TRBV5-5 to TRBJ1-5; D is possibly TRBD1 (5 bases). The CDR3 is 15 residues long. V was cut by 0 bases and J by 3 bases, with 10 bases left in between. Per germline, CDR1 SGHKS and CDR2 YYEKEE (reference sequence). This chain's CDR3 is CASSLAGVFNQPQHF. Here the CDR3 DNA reads TGTGCCAGCAGCTTGGCGGGGGTTTTCAATCAGCCCCAGCATTTT. Full variable domain (missing parts from reference TRBV5-5 and TRBJ1-5): DAGVTQSPTHLIKTRGQQVTLRCSPISGHKSVSWYQQVLGQGPQFIFQYYEKEERGRGNFPDRFSARQFPNYSSELNVNALLLGDSALYLCASSLAGVFNQPQHFGDGTRLSIL.

The table lists this clonotype with many counts. This chain links TRBV20-1 with TRBJ1-2; D uncertain. The CDR3 has 11 amino acids. Trimming removed 5 bases at V and 2 bases at J, with 6 bases between. From germline, CDR1 is DFQATT and CDR2 SNEGSKA (reference sequence). The CDR3 DNA reads TGCAGTGCTTGGGCCAACTATGGCTACACCTTC. Protein sequence: CSAWANYGYTF.

The chain employs TRBV24-1 and TRBJ1-2; a weak D match, TRBD1 (6 bases). Trimming left V 3 bases short and J 0 bases short, with 10 bases between. CDR3 length: 15 amino acids. From germline, CDR1 is KGHDR and CDR2 SFDVKD. CDR3 sequence: CATSDPRGPNYGYTF. CDR3 nucleotides: TGTGCCACCAGTGATCCCAGGGGACCTAACTATGGCTACACCTTC.

This clonotype showed up many times. J is TRBJ1-4 and V is TRBV12-3 or TRBV12-4; 8 bases are a match to TRBD1. There are 16 residues in the CDR3. J lost 0 bases, V lost 1 base, and 1 base had no gene match. CDR3 sequence: CASSLDRGATNEKLFF. DNA for the CDR3: TGTGCCAGCAGTTTAGACAGGGGGGCAACTAATGAAAAACTGTTTTTT.

This clonotype appeared many times. The rearrangement joins TRBV11-2 to TRBJ1-1; the D gene is possibly TRBD1 (5 bases). The germline V gene encodes CDR1 SGHAT and CDR2 FQNNGV. The CDR3 extends over 14 amino acids. The ends were cut back, 10 bases at V and 4 bases at J, with 19 bases in the middle. CDR3 region: CATRQRPGSTEAFF. Written as DNA, the CDR3 is TGTGCCACCAGACAGAGACCCGGGAGCACTGAAGCTTTCTTT.

A remark on this clonotype: Germline and junction disagree at one end, which may indicate a read error. The chain couples TRBV18 to TRBJ2-7; 13 bases match TRBD2. From germline, CDR1 is KGHSH and CDR2 LQKENI. This CDR3 has 15 amino acids. For the CDR3, the DNA is TGTGCCGGCTCACCAGGACTAGCGGGAGCCTACGAGCAGTACTTC. The encoded protein is CAGSPGLAGAYEQYF.

The rearrangement joins TRBV4-1 to TRBJ2-7; D is ambiguous. The ends were cut back, 4 bases at V and 2 bases at J, with 9 bases in the middle. The CDR3 is 13 residues long. Germline loops: CDR1 MGHRA, CDR2 YSYEKL. CDR3 region: CASSPPSAYEQYF. The CDR3 DNA follows: TGCGCCAGCAGCCCTCCGAGCGCCTACGAGCAGTACTTC.

This clonotype came up many times. The chain uses TRBV5-6 and TRBJ2-7; possible D gene TRBD1, 6 bases. The germline V gene encodes CDR1 SGHDT and CDR2 YYEEEE. This CDR3 has 14 amino acids. Trimming removed 0 bases at V and 4 bases at J, with 11 bases between. This chain's CDR3 is CASSLVDSQYEQYF. The CDR3, as DNA: TGTGCCAGCAGCTTGGTGGACAGTCAATACGAGCAGTACTTC.

This clonotype was observed many times. The CDR3 sequence is CASSFGTSGRNEQFF. Written as DNA, the CDR3 is TGTGCCAGCAGCTTCGGGACTAGCGGGAGGAATGAGCAGTTCTTC. The chain joins TRBV11-1 to TRBJ2-1, with 15 bases aligning to TRBD2. CDR1 is SGHAT, CDR2 FQDESV, per germline (reference sequence). The V gene end was trimmed by 3 bases and the J gene end by 7 bases; junction bases not matched to a gene: 1. This CDR3 has 15 amino acids.

The V call is TRBV9, the J call TRBJ2-1; TRBD2 aligns across 9 bases. Germline V gene sequence: CDR1 SGDLS, CDR2 YYNGEE. V shed 1 base and J 6 bases; nucleotides not matched to a gene: 11. There are 17 residues in the CDR3. The DNA of the CDR3 is TGTGCCAGCAGCGTATCCCTATTTGGACTAGCGATCAATGAGCAGTTCTTC. Translating it yields CASSVSLFGLAINEQFF.

This clonotype has at least ten counts. V and J are TRBV20-1 and TRBJ2-7; 7 bases line up with TRBD1. Unmatched junction bases numbered 2, after V lost 6 bases and J lost 3 bases. The CDR3 covers 11 residues. CDR1 is DFQATT and CDR2 is SNEGSKA in the germline V gene (reference sequence). CDR3 DNA: TGCAGTGCGTGGGACAGCTACGAGCAGTACTTC. The encoded protein is CSAWDSYEQYF.

This clonotype was picked up a small number of times. The chain employs TRBV13 and TRBJ2-3, with TRBD1 as a possible D gene (5 bases). The germline V gene has CDR1 PRHDT and CDR2 FYEKMQ (reference sequence). The CDR3 totals 14 residues. V dropped 4 bases and J dropped 2 bases, with 10 bases sitting between them. This CDR3 reads CASSSDIYTDTQYF. The CDR3 DNA reads as TGTGCCAGCAGCTCGGACATCTACACAGATACGCAGTATTTT.

This clonotype showed up many times. V and J are TRBV6-1 and TRBJ1-4, with D unclear. The V gene's germline CDR1 is MNHNS and CDR2 SASEGT. The V and J ends lost 8 bases and 8 bases respectively, with 9 bases between them. This CDR3 is 11 amino acids long. The CDR3 DNA sequence: TGTGCCAGCTCCCTCGTGGAAAAACTGTTTTTT. Its protein is CASSLVEKLFF.

This clonotype was seen a handful of times. Its ends do not fully match the called genes, so a read error is possible. This chain joins TRBV3-1 and TRBJ1-3; perhaps TRBD1 as D (6 bases). Germline lookup yields CDR1 LGHDT and CDR2 YNNKEL (reference sequence). This CDR3 is 18 amino acids long. Here the CDR3 DNA reads TGTGCCAGCAGCCAAGATCGGGGGGGCCCGAGCTCTGGAAGCACCATATATTTT. It yields the protein CASSQDRGGPSSGSTIYF.

This clonotype was seen many times. The V and J genes are TRBV30 and TRBJ2-2; 9 bases agree with TRBD1. CDR1 and CDR2 from the germline V gene are GTSNPN and SVGIG (reference sequence). V lost 0 bases to trimming and J lost 9 bases; unmatched junction nucleotides: 8. This CDR3 is 15 amino acids long. This CDR3 is CAWSVLSTGGRELFF. In nucleotides, the CDR3 is TGTGCCTGGAGTGTATTGTCCACAGGGGGCCGGGAGCTGTTTTTT.

The V call is TRBV6-2 or TRBV6-3, the J call TRBJ1-2; possible D gene TRBD1, 5 bases. With 2 bases removed from V and 8 bases from J, the gap between germline ends came to 15 bases. The germline V gene encodes CDR1 MNHEY and CDR2 SVGEGT. The CDR3 consists of 14 residues. CDR3 in amino acids: CASSYRAQGDGYTF. CDR3 sequence (DNA): TGTGCCAGCAGTTACAGGGCCCAGGGTGACGGCTACACCTTC.

Only a few counts were recorded for this clonotype. The rearrangement links TRBV29-1 to TRBJ2-3; D is ambiguous. Germline-derived CDR1 and CDR2 are SQVTM and ANQGSEA. The CDR3 consists of 13 residues. Trimming cost V 4 bases and J 2 bases, with 10 bases left between them. DNA for the CDR3: TGCAGCGTTGCGGCGAAATTCACAGATACGCAGTATTTT. Translation: CSVAAKFTDTQYF.

The rearrangement uses TRBV20-1 and TRBJ2-1; D may match TRBD1 or TRBD2 (5 bases each). From germline, CDR1 is DFQATT and CDR2 SNEGSKA (reference sequence). This CDR3 is built from 12 residues. Trimming removed 5 bases from V and 7 bases from J, with 12 bases in between. The CDR3 DNA reads TGCAGTGCTGGGGCGGGCGGAAATGAGCAGTTCTTC. As protein: CSAGAGGNEQFF.

CDR3 bases: TGTGCCAGTAGTGTCCGGGACAGGGTGGCAGATACGCAGTATTTT. Its protein is CASSVRDRVADTQYF. The rearrangement links TRBV19 to TRBJ2-3; 9 bases are a match to TRBD1. Germline loops: CDR1 LNHDA, CDR2 SQIVND (reference sequence). The V and J ends lost 5 bases and 4 bases, in that order; junction bases with no gene match: 7. The length of the CDR3 is 15 residues. Variable domain in full (rest from reference TRBV19 and TRBJ2-3): DGGITQSPKYLFRKEGQNVTLSCEQNLNHDAMYWYRQDPGQGLRLIYYSQIVNDFQKGDIAEGYSVSREKKESFPLTVTSAQKNPTAFYLCASSVRDRVADTQYFGPGTRLTVL.

The gene calls are TRBV25-1 and TRBJ1-1; D is ambiguous. Germline values: CDR1 MGHDK, CDR2 SYGVNS. The CDR3 consists of 13 residues. V shed 6 bases and J shed 6 bases, with 14 bases lying between them. DNA for the CDR3: TGTGCCAGCAGCCCCCGTATGCTGGCTGAAGCTTTCTTT. Translation: CASSPRMLAEAFF.